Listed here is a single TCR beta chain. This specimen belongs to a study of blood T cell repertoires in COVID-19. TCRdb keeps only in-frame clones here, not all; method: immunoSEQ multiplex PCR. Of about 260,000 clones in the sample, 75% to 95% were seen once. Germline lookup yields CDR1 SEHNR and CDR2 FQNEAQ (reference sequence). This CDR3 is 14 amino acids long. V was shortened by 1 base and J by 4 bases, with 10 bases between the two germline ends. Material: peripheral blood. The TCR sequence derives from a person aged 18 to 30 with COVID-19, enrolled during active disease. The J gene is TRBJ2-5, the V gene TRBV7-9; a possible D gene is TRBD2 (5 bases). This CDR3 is CASSLEGGLETQYF. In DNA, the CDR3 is TGTGCCAGCAGCTTAGAGGGCGGGTTAGAGACCCAGTACTTC.